The entry below describes one T cell receptor beta chain. The antigen remains undetermined. The read ends 3 residues shy of where the CDR3 ends; the end is completed using the germline J gene. CDR3 size: 15 residues. CDR1 and CDR2 (germline): LGHDT, YNNKEL (reference sequence). V shed 0 bases and J shed 1 base, with 10 bases lying between them. This sample was taken from a study of T cells in women clearing cervical HPV infection. Study-wide results and caveats: Combining TCR richness with V gene abundances gave approximately 0.84 AUC.

The repertoire was sequenced with immunoSEQ multiplex PCR; TCRdb's copy has only in-frame clones and lacks some. There are under 50,000 clones in the sample, with approximately 1% held by the top ten. Sequenced sample: blood buffy coat. The chain uses TRBV3-1 (or the pseudogene TRBV3-2) and TRBJ2-7, with D unclear. This sequence was found in a woman between 18 and 69 years old with a cervical HPV16 infection that either progressed to CIN3+ or cleared (not recorded which). The CDR3 bases that were read are TGTGCCAGCAGCCAAGATAAGAGCCTATCCTACGAG. It is translated as CASSQDKSLSYE. The CDR3 in its entirety is CASSQDKSLSYEQYF.